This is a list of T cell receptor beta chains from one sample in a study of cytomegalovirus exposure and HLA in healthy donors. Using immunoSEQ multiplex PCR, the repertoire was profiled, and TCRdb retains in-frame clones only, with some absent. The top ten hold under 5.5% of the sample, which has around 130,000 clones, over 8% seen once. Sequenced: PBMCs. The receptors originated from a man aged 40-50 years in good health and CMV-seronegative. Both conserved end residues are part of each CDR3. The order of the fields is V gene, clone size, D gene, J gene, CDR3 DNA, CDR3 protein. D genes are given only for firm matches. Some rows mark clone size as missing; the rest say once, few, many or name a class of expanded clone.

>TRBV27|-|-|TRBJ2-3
TGTGCCAGCAGTACCCTTACAACAGGGACCGAGCAGTATTTT
CASSTLTTGTEQYF
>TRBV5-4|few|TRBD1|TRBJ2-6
TGTGCCAGCAGCTTACAGGGGGCAGTAACTGGGGCCAACGTCCTGACTTTC
CASSLQGAVTGANVLTF
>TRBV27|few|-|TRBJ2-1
TGTGCCAGCAATCCGGGTCACAACTACAATGAGCAGTTCTTC
CASNPGHNYNEQFF
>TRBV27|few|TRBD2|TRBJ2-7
TGTGCCAGCAGTTTATCACCTAGCGGGGGGTACGAGCAGTACTTC
CASSLSPSGGYEQYF
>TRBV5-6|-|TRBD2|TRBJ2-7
TGTGCCAGCAGCTTCCCGGGCGGGAGTCCCACCTACGAGCAGTACTTC
CASSFPGGSPTYEQYF
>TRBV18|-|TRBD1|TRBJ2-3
TGTGCCAGCTCCCTTACCGGGACAGGGGGACCAGATACGCAGTATTTT
CASSLTGTGGPDTQYF
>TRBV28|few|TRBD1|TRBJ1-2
TGTGCCAGCAGTTTACTAACAGGGGCGGATGGCTACACCTTC
CASSLLTGADGYTF
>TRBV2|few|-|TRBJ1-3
TGTGCCAGCAGCCCACAGGGACGAAACACCATATATTTT
CASSPQGRNTIYF
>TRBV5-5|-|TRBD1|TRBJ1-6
TGTGCCAGCAGGGCCGGGACAGGGGCTACACCCCTCCCCTTT
CASRAGTGATPLPF
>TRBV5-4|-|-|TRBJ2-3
TGTGCCAGCAGCTTGGTTAACGGGGTGGCAGATACGCAGTATTTT
CASSLVNGVADTQYF
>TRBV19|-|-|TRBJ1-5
TGTGCCAGTAGGTTGAGGGAACAGCCCCAGCATTTT
CASRLREQPQHF
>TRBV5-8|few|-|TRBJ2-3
TGTGCCAGCAGCTTAGGAGGGTCAGATACGCAGTATTTT
CASSLGGSDTQYF
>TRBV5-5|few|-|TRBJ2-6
TGTGCCAGCAGCTTGGAAACGGTAACCCCCTCTGGGGCCAACGTCCTGACTTTC
CASSLETVTPSGANVLTF
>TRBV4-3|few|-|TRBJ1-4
TGCGCCAGCAGCCAACTAAGAAACGGGAATGAAAAACTGTTTTTT
CASSQLRNGNEKLFF
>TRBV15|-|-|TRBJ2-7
TGTGCCACCAGCATCCCCTCTTCGGACGAGCAGTACTTC
CATSIPSSDEQYF
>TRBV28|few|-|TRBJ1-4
TGTGCCAGCAGCCGAAGGAGCCGTCAGGAAAAACTGTTTTTT
CASSRRSRQEKLFF